One sample yielded the 6 T cell receptor beta chains listed below, sequenced in a study of blood T cell repertoires in COVID-19. Assay used: immunoSEQ multiplex PCR; TCRdb lists only in-frame clones, some missing. The sample yields 180,000 or so clones, just under 85% seen once. The sample consisted of peripheral blood. The receptors stem from a human donor with acute or convalescent COVID-19. The donor label of this sample is uncertain.

This rearrangement joins TRBV6-1 to TRBJ2-1; no firm D call. Between the trimmed V and J ends, which lost 8 bases and 10 bases, there was a span of 9 bases. The CDR3 is 10 amino acids. Germline CDR1 is MNHNS and CDR2 is SASEGT. CDR3 residues: CASGLNEQFF. For the CDR3, the DNA is TGTGCCAGCGGGCTCAACGAGCAGTTCTTC.

The genes are TRBV6-1 and TRBJ2-1; 9 bases agree with TRBD2. There are 17 residues in the CDR3. Losses at the gene ends were 2 bases for V and 8 bases for J; bases not matched to a gene: 13. Germline lookup yields CDR1 MNHNS and CDR2 SASEGT. The CDR3 reads CASSEPGASGAGYEQFF. The CDR3, as DNA: TGTGCCAGCAGTGAACCGGGAGCTAGCGGGGCAGGCTATGAGCAGTTCTTC.

The CDR3: CASIPGQTYEQYF. Here the CDR3 DNA reads TGTGCCAGCATCCCGGGACAGACCTACGAGCAGTACTTC. The gene calls are TRBV2 and TRBJ2-7; 7 bases agree with TRBD1. The V gene end was trimmed by 7 bases and the J gene end by 2 bases; junction bases not matched to a gene: 5. This CDR3 contains 13 residues. CDR1 SNHLY and CDR2 FYNNEI come from the germline V gene.

The chain has TRBV30 and TRBJ1-1; D not certain. In germline, CDR1 is GTSNPN, CDR2 SVGIG (reference sequence). Deletions cut 5 bases from V and 0 bases from J, with 10 bases between. This CDR3 has 13 residues. The CDR3 DNA sequence: TGTGCCTGGGAGCGGAGGATGAACACTGAAGCTTTCTTT. This codes for CAWERRMNTEAFF.

This rearrangement joins TRBV10-3 to TRBJ2-7; 7 bases align to TRBD1. The length of the CDR3 is 14 residues. Germline V gene lookup returns CDR1 ENHRY and CDR2 SYGVKD. J was trimmed by 6 bases and V by 6 bases; bases with no gene match: 11. The CDR3 bases are TGTGCCATCAGCCTGGGACAGAGTTTTGGCGAGCAGTACTTC. Its protein is CAISLGQSFGEQYF.

The chain recombines TRBV6-5 with TRBJ1-2; TRBD1 might be the D (5 bases). V lost 5 bases, J lost 2 bases, and 9 bases lay in between. Germline assignment: CDR1 MNHEY and CDR2 SVGAGI. The CDR3 is 13 residues long. Here the CDR3 reads CASSKDTNYGYTF. The CDR3 DNA is TGTGCCAGCAGTAAGGACACAAACTATGGCTACACCTTC.